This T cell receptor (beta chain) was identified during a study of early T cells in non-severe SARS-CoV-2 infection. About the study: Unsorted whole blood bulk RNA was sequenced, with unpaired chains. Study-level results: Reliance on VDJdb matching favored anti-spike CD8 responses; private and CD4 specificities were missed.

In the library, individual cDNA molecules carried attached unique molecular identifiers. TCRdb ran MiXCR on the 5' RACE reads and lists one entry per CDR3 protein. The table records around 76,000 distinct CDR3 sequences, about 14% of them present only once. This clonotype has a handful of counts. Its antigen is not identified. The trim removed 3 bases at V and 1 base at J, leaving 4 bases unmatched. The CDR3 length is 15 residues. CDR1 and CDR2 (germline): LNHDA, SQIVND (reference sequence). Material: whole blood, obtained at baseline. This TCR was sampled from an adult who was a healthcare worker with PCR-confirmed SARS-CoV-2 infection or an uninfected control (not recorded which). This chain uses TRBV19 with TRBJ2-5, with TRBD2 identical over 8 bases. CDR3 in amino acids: CASSITAGGQETQYF. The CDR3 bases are TGTGCCAGTAGTATTACCGCGGGGGGCCAAGAGACCCAGTACTTC.